Below, one T cell receptor (beta chain) is given with its context. Sequenced by immunoSEQ multiplex PCR; TCRdb stores in-frame clones only, minus some. The data hold about 150,000 clones, with around 87% observed a single time. Germline V CDR1 and CDR2: SEHNR, FQNEAQ (reference sequence). V was shortened by 5 bases and J by 7 bases, with 20 bases between the two germline ends. The CDR3 contains 16 residues. The data were taken from a study of blood T cell repertoires in COVID-19. While infection was still active, Seattle patients were enrolled and then followed longitudinally. The chain recombines TRBV7-9 with TRBJ1-4; TRBD1 might be the D (6 bases). The receptor comes from a man in his late teens or twenties with COVID-19, enrolled during active disease. What was sequenced was peripheral blood. The CDR3 DNA reads as TGTGCCAGCAGCCCGCGGGGGCGCTCTGGGGTTGAAAAACTGTTTTTT. It specifies CASSPRGRSGVEKLFF.